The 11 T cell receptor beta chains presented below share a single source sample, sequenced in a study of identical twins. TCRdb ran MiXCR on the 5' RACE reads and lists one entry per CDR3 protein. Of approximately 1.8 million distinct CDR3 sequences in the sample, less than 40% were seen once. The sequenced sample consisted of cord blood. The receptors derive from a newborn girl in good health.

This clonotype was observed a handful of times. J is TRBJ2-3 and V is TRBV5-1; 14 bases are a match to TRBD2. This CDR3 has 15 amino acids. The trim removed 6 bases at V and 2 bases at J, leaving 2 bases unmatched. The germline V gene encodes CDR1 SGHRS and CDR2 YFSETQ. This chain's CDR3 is CASMTSGGVTDTQYF. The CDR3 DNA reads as TGCGCCAGCATGACTAGCGGGGGGGTCACAGATACGCAGTATTTT.

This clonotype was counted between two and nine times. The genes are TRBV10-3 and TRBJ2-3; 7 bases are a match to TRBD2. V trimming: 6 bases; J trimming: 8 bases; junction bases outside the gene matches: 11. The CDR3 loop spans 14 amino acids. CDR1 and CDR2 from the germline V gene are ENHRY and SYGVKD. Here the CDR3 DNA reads TGTGCCATCAGGGCGGGAGACGTCGCGTCTACGCAGTATTTT. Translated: CAIRAGDVASTQYF.

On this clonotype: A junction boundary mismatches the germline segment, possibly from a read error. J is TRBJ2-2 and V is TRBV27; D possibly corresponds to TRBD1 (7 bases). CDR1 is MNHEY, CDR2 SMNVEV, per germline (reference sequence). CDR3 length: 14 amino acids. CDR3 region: CAGRSRGDTGELFF. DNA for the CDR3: TGTGCCGGCAGATCCAGGGGGGATACCGGGGAGCTGTTTTTT.

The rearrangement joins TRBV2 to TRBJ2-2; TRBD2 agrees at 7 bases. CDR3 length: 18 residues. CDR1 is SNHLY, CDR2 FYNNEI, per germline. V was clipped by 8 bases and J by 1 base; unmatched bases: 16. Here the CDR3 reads CASSTTPGGRLNTGELFF. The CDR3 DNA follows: TGTGCCAGCTCCACTACCCCTGGCGGGAGATTGAACACCGGGGAGCTGTTTTTT.

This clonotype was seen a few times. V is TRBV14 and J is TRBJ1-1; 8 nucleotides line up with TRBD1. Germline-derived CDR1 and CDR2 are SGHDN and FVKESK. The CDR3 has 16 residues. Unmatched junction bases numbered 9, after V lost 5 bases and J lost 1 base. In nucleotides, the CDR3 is TGTGCCAGCAGCTTACCGACCGGGACAGGGAACACTGAAGCTTTCTTT. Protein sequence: CASSLPTGTGNTEAFF.

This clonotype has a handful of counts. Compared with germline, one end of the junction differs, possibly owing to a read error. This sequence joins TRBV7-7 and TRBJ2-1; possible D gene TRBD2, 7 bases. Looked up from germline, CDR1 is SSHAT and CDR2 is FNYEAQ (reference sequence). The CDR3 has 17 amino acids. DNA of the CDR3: TGTGCTAGCAGCTTAGAGGGGGGGGGACACCCCTACAATGAGCAGTTCTTC. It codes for CASSLEGGGHPYNEQFF.

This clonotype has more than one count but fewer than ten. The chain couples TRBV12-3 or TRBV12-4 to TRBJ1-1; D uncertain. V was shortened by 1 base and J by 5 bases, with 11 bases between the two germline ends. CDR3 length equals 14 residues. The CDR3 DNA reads TGTGCCAGCAGTTTAGTCTCATCCAGAACTGAAGCTTTCTTT. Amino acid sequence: CASSLVSSRTEAFF.

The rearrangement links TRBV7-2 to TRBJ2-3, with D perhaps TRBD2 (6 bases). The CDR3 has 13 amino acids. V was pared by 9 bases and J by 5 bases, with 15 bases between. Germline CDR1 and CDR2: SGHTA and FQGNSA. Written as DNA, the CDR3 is TGTGCCAGTGGGGTTTTCGGGAGAGATACGCAGTATTTT. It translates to CASGVFGRDTQYF.

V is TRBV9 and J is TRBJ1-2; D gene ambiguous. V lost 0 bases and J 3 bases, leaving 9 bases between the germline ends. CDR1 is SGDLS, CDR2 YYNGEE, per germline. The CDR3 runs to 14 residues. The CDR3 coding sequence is TGTGCCAGCAGCGTAGATCTTTCGGACTATGGCTACACCTTC. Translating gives CASSVDLSDYGYTF.

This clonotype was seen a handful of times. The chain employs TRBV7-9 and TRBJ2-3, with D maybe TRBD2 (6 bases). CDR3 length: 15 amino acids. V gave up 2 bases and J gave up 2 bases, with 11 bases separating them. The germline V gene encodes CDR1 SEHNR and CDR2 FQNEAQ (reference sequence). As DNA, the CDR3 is TGTGCCAGCAGCTTAACTAGCCCGTACACAGATACGCAGTATTTT. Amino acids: CASSLTSPYTDTQYF.

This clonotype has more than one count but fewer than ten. The CDR3 DNA is TGTGCCAGCAGCTTAGCGGCCGGGGGGGGCTACAATGAGCAGTTCTTC. Amino acid sequence: CASSLAAGGGYNEQFF. The chain combines TRBV7-2 with TRBJ2-1, with 8 bases lining up with TRBD2. The V gene end was trimmed by 0 bases and the J gene end by 3 bases; junction bases not matched to a gene: 4. The CDR3 covers 16 residues. Germline V gene sequence: CDR1 SGHTA, CDR2 FQGNSA. The full variable domain, with the rest looked up from reference TRBV7-2 and TRBJ2-1, is GAGVSQSPSNKVTEKGKDVELRCDPISGHTALYWYRQSLGQGLEFLIYFQGNSAPDKSGLPSDRFSAERTGGSVSTLTIQRTQQEDSAVYLCASSLAAGGGYNEQFFGPGTRLTVL.